This TCR beta chain was sequenced in a study of T cell changes during pregnancy in multiple sclerosis. This clone showed up just once. Germline V gives CDR1 SSHAT, CDR2 FNYEAQ (reference sequence). Trimming removed 2 bases at V and 2 bases at J, with 9 bases between. The CDR3 runs 14 residues. The repertoire was sequenced with immunoSEQ multiplex PCR; TCRdb's copy has only in-frame clones and lacks some. The table records fewer than 65,000 clones, roughly 94% of them present only once. V is TRBV7-7 and J is TRBJ2-5; D perhaps matches TRBD1 (5 bases). Sequenced here: CD4+ T cells from peripheral blood mononuclear cells, sampled in the third trimester of pregnancy. The source of this sequence is a female donor with multiple sclerosis, enrolled in a pregnancy study. CDR3 sequence reads: CASSLSTVQETQYF. CDR3 DNA: TGTGCCAGCAGCTTATCGACAGTACAAGAGACCCAGTACTTC.